This T cell receptor (beta chain) was captured by sequencing in a study of T cell responses to AZD1222 COVID-19 vaccine. Study results and caveats: Among spike-specific TCRs, nearly half reportedly target unmutated variant regions. Baseline antibody screening turned up just five to seven seropositive AZD1222 recipients. Spike-specific TCR breadth and depth went up after people got two AZD1222 doses.

Only a few counts were recorded for this clone. Its antigen remains unknown. The data were produced by immunoSEQ multiplex PCR, yet TCRdb's version contains in-frame clones alone and is incomplete. Of about 120,000 clones in the sample, less than 90% were seen once. V was shortened by 5 bases and J by 2 bases, with 24 bases between the two germline ends. Germline lookup yields CDR1 KGHSH and CDR2 LQKENI. The CDR3 length is 18 residues. This TCR derives from an adult in good health. The chain combines TRBV18 with TRBJ1-1, with D possibly being TRBD1 (5 bases). This specimen was peripheral blood, taken on day 0 of AZD1222 vaccination. The DNA for the CDR3 is TGTGCCAGCTCATCATTGCAGTCGAATGGGGGGTATAACACTGAAGCTTTCTTT. Translation: CASSSLQSNGGYNTEAFF.